This TCR beta chain was recorded in a study of monozygotic twins with inflammatory bowel disease. Overall study results and limits: Healthy co-twins showed greater TCRbeta diversity (inverse Simpson) than IBD patients.

Comments on this clonotype: Its antigen is not identified.

Every TCR library consumed 3,000 to 4,500 ng of total RNA. Reprocessing the 5' RACE reads, TCRdb reports a single entry for every CDR3 protein and omits DNA. With tens of thousands of distinct CDR3 sequences in the sample, the ten largest clones hold less than 7.5%. This sequence originates from a human donor with ulcerative colitis or Crohn's disease, or a healthy co-twin of an affected twin (not recorded which). What was sequenced was blood.

The CDR3 region is CSAAGTGGFAYEQYF. The chain couples TRBV20-1 to TRBJ2-7; absent DNA, TCRdb's TRBD1 call cannot be checked. Germline values: CDR1 DFQATT, CDR2 SNEGSKA (reference sequence). This CDR3 is 15 amino acids long.